Included here is one TCR beta chain sequence, with context. This entry belongs to a study of early T cells in non-severe SARS-CoV-2 infection. TCRdb ran MiXCR on the 5' RACE reads and lists one entry per CDR3 protein. This repertoire shows more than 60,000 distinct CDR3 sequences, 12% found once; its top ten account for around 2.9%. Sequencing was performed on whole blood, taken at baseline. The clonotype originates from an adult who was a healthcare worker with PCR-confirmed SARS-CoV-2 infection or an uninfected control (not recorded which).

Written as DNA, the CDR3 is TGCAGTGCTAGAAGGACAGCCAACACTGAAGCTTTCTTT. This codes for CSARRTANTEAFF. V is TRBV20-1 and J is TRBJ1-1, with a possible D match to TRBD1 (6 bases). The germline gives CDR1 DFQATT, CDR2 SNEGSKA (reference sequence). There are 13 residues in the CDR3. V dropped 2 bases and J dropped 2 bases, with 9 bases sitting between them.